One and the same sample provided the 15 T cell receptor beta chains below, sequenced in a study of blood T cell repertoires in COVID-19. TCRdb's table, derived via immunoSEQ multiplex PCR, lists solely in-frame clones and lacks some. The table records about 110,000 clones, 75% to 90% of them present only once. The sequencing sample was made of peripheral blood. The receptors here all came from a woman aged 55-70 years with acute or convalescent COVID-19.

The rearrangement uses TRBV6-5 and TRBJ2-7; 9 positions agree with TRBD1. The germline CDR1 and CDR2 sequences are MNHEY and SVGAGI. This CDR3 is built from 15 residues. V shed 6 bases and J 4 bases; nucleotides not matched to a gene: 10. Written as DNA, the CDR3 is TGTGCCAGCAGAAGAGCCGGGACAGGGCCTTACGAGCAGTACTTC. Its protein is CASRRAGTGPYEQYF.

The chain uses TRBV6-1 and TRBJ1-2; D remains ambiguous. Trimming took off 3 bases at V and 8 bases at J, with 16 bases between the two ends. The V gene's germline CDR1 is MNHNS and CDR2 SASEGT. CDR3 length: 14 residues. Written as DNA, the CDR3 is TGTGCCAGCAGTGATATAGTGACTACTCCAGGCTACACCTTC. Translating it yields CASSDIVTTPGYTF.

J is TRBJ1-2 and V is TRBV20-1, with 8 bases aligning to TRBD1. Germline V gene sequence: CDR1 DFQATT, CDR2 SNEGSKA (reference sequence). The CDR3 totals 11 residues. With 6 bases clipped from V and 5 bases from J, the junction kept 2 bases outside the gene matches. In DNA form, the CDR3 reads TGCAGTGCCGGGGACAGGTATGGCTACACCTTC. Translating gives CSAGDRYGYTF.

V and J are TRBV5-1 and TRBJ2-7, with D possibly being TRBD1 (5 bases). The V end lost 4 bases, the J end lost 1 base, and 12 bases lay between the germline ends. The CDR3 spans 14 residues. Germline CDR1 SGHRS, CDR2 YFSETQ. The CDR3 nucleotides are TGCGCCAGCAGCCAGGGCCCGTCGTCCTACGAGCAGTACTTC. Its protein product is CASSQGPSSYEQYF.

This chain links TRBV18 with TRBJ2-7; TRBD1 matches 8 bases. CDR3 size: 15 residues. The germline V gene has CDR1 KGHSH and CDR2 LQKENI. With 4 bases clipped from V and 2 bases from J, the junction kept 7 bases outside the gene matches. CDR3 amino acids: CASSRTTGDTYEQYF. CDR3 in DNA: TGTGCCAGCTCACGAACGACAGGGGATACCTACGAGCAGTACTTC.

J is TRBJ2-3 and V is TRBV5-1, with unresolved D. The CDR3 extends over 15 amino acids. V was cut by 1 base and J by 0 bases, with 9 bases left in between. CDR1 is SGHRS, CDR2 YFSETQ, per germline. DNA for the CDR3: TGCGCCAGCAGCTTGACAACACCGAGCACAGATACGCAGTATTTT. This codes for CASSLTTPSTDTQYF.

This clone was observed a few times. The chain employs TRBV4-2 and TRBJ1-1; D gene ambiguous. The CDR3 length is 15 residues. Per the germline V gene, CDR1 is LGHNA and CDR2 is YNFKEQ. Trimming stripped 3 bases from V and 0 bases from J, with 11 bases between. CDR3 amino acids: CASSHPGDMNTEAFF. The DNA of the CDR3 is TGTGCCAGCAGCCATCCCGGGGATATGAACACTGAAGCTTTCTTT.

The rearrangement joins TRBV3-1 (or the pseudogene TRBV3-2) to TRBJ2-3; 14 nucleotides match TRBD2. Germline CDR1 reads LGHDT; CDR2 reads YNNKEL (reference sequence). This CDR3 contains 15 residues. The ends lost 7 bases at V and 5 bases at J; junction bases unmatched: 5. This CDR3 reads CASTRTSGGQDTQYF. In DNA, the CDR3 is TGTGCCAGCACACGGACTAGCGGGGGGCAAGATACGCAGTATTTT.

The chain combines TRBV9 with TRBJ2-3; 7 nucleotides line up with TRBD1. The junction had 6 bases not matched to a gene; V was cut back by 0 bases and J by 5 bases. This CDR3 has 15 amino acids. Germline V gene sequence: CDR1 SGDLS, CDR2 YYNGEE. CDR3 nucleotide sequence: TGTGCCAGCAGCGTAGATGAGGGGGCCGGAGATACGCAGTATTTT. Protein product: CASSVDEGAGDTQYF.

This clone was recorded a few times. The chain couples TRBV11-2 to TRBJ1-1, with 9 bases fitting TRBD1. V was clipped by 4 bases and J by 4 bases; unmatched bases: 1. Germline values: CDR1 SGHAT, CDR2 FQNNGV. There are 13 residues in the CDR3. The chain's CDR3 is CASSSQGATEAFF. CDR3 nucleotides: TGTGCCAGCAGCTCACAGGGGGCCACTGAAGCTTTCTTT. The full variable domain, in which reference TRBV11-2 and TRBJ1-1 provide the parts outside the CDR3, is EAGVAQSPRYKIIEKRQSVAFWCNPISGHATLYWYQQILGQGPKLLIQFQNNGVVDDSQLPKDRFSAERLKGVDSTLKIQPAKLEDSAVYLCASSSQGATEAFFGQGTRLTVV.

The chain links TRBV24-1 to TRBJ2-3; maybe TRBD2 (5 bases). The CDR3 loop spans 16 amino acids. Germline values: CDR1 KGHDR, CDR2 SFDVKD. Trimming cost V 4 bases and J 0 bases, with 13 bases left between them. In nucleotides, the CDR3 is TGTGCCACCAGTGACCGAGGGTCCTCTAGCACAGATACGCAGTATTTT. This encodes CATSDRGSSSTDTQYF.

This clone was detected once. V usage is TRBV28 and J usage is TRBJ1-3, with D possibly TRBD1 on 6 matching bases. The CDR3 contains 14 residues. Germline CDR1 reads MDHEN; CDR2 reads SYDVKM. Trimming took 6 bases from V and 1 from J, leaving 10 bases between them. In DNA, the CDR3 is TGTGCCAGCAGGGACAGCACTTCTGGAAACACCATATATTTT. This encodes CASRDSTSGNTIYF.

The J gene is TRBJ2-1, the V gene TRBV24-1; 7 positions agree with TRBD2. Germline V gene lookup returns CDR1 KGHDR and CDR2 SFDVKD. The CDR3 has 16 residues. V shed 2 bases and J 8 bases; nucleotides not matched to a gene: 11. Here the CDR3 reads CATSDSQRGGRYEQFF. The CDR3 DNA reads TGTGCCACCAGTGATTCGCAGCGGGGTGGTAGGTATGAGCAGTTCTTC.

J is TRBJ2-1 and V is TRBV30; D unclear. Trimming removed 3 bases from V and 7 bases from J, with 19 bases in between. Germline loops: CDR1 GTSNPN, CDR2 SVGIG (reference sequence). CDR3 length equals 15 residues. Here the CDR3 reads CAWRRPNSRVNEQFF. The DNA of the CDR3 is TGTGCCTGGAGACGCCCTAACTCTCGGGTGAATGAGCAGTTCTTC.

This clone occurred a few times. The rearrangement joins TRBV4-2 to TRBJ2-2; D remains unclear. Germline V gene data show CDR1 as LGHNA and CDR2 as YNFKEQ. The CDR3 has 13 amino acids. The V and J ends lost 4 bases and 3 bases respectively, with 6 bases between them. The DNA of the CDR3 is TGTGCCAGCAGCCCACAATACACCGGGGAGCTGTTTTTT. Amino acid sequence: CASSPQYTGELFF.